The 14 T cell receptor beta chains given below trace back to one sample, sequenced in a study of regulatory T cells in long-lasting Graves disease. Library construction for TCR beta used iRepertoire HTBI primers and Arm-PCR of CDR3 regions. TCRdb ran MiXCR on the multiplex PCR reads and lists one entry per CDR3 protein. This table holds 500,000 or so distinct CDR3 sequences, 14% found once. Time point defined: newly diagnosed GD, antithyroid drugs for less than 3 months. RNA extracted from PBMCs served as the sequencing template. These sequences were also reported in another study, on T cells in Graves' hyperthyroidism and ophthalmopathy.

The source was peripheral blood mononuclear cells (PBMCs), collected at new diagnosis, from a patient treated with antithyroid drugs. The receptors derive from a woman aged 50 to 60 with Graves disease.

The sample holds a few counts of this clonotype. This chain's CDR3 is CASSLRARQGLNTGELFF. The CDR3 DNA follows: TGTGCCAGCAGCTTAAGGGCCCGACAGGGGCTTAACACCGGGGAGCTGTTTTTT. The chain recombines TRBV7-9 with TRBJ2-2; TRBD1 matches at 8 bases. Trimming removed 2 bases from V and 2 bases from J; junction bases left unmatched: 10. The length of the CDR3 is 18 residues. Germline loops: CDR1 SEHNR, CDR2 FQNEAQ (reference sequence).

This clonotype was detected many times. The CDR3 reads CASSRASGRSYNEQFF. CDR3 DNA: TGTGCCAGCAGTAGGGCTAGCGGGAGAAGTTACAATGAGCAGTTCTTC. The rearrangement uses TRBV28 and TRBJ2-1, with 10 positions matching TRBD2. The CDR3 totals 16 residues. Germline V gives CDR1 MDHEN, CDR2 SYDVKM. The J segment lost 4 bases and the V segment lost 5 bases, leaving 8 bases of the junction unmatched.

This clonotype was recorded many times. V usage is TRBV27 and J usage is TRBJ2-7, with TRBD1 matching 7 bases. Germline values: CDR1 MNHEY, CDR2 SMNVEV (reference sequence). V gave up 4 bases and J gave up 0 bases; unmatched junction bases: 9. The CDR3 sequence is 16 residues long. CDR3 protein: CASSSSTGKSSYEQYF. The DNA of the CDR3 is TGTGCCAGCAGTTCCTCGACAGGGAAGAGCTCCTACGAGCAGTACTTC.

The chain employs TRBV6-1 and TRBJ2-7; TRBD2 aligns across 16 bases. The CDR3 has 17 residues. CDR1 is MNHNS, CDR2 SASEGT, per germline. The J segment lost 5 bases and the V segment lost 6 bases, leaving 10 bases of the junction unmatched. The CDR3 is CASSRYPGLAGGDEQYF. For the CDR3, the DNA is TGTGCCAGCAGCCGATACCCGGGACTAGCGGGAGGGGACGAGCAGTACTTC.

This clonotype was seen only a few times. The rearrangement links TRBV11-2 to TRBJ2-1; D is unclear. The CDR3 is 14 residues long. V was pared by 1 base and J by 3 bases, with 7 bases between. The germline V gene has CDR1 SGHAT and CDR2 FQNNGV. This CDR3 is CASSLGQIYNEQFF. The CDR3 DNA reads as TGTGCCAGCAGCTTAGGACAAATCTACAATGAGCAGTTCTTC.

The genes are TRBV28 and TRBJ2-7; 8 positions match TRBD2. Trimming removed 8 bases from V and 6 bases from J; junction bases left unmatched: 9. CDR1 and CDR2 from the germline V gene are MDHEN and SYDVKM. The length of the CDR3 is 13 residues. CDR3 loop: CASSFSGMAEQYF. The CDR3 DNA reads as TGTGCCAGCTCTTTTAGCGGGATGGCCGAGCAGTACTTC.

The chain joins TRBV3-1 to TRBJ2-1; 7 positions agree with TRBD1. Trimming at V came to 4 bases and at J to 3 bases, leaving 6 bases not matched to a gene. This CDR3 spans 15 amino acids. Per the germline V gene, CDR1 is LGHDT and CDR2 is YNNKEL (reference sequence). This CDR3 reads CASSREQGFYNEQFF. In nucleotides, the CDR3 is TGTGCCAGCAGCCGGGAACAGGGGTTCTACAATGAGCAGTTCTTC.

The V and J genes are TRBV11-2 and TRBJ2-5; no clear D gene. Germline-derived CDR1 and CDR2 are SGHAT and FQNNGV. The V end was cut by 1 base, the J end by 0 bases, with 9 bases between. The CDR3 is 15 residues long. The CDR3 spells CASSLARQDQETQYF. The CDR3 DNA reads TGTGCCAGCAGCTTAGCGAGGCAGGACCAAGAGACCCAGTACTTC.

This chain connects TRBV19 to TRBJ1-5, with a weak D call TRBD1 (6 bases). Germline values: CDR1 LNHDA, CDR2 SQIVND (reference sequence). The germline V and J ends were trimmed by 3 bases and 7 bases, with 16 bases remaining between them. The CDR3 sequence is 15 residues long. CDR3 in amino acids: CASSMGAPGTQPQHF. Here the CDR3 DNA reads TGTGCCAGTAGTATGGGGGCCCCCGGTACACAGCCCCAGCATTTT.

The chain recombines TRBV7-9 with TRBJ2-3, with 10 bases matching TRBD2. The CDR3 totals 16 residues. Germline CDR1 is SEHNR and CDR2 is FQNEAQ (reference sequence). The J segment lost 4 bases and the V segment lost 5 bases, leaving 9 bases of the junction unmatched. CDR3: CASSAPGLARADTQYF. The CDR3 DNA is TGTGCCAGCAGCGCCCCGGGACTAGCGAGAGCAGATACGCAGTATTTT.

This clonotype showed up just a few times. The CDR3 DNA sequence: TGCGCCAGCAGCTCCGTGGACAGAACAGATACGCAGTATTTT. Its protein product is CASSSVDRTDTQYF. This chain links TRBV5-1 with TRBJ2-3; possibly TRBD1 for D (6 bases). The CDR3 runs 14 residues. CDR1 and CDR2 from the germline V gene are SGHRS and YFSETQ. The ends were cut back, 3 bases at V and 3 bases at J, with 11 bases in the middle.

The sample holds many counts of this clonotype. The chain links TRBV27 to TRBJ1-2; 7 nucleotides match TRBD1. Germline loops: CDR1 MNHEY, CDR2 SMNVEV (reference sequence). V gave up 0 bases and J gave up 8 bases; unmatched junction bases: 12. This CDR3 is 16 amino acids long. DNA for the CDR3: TGTGCCAGCAGTTTATCGATGCCGACAGGGATTGAAGGCTACACCTTC. Its protein is CASSLSMPTGIEGYTF.

This chain links TRBV25-1 with TRBJ2-5, with D tentatively TRBD2 (5 bases). Germline CDR1 MGHDK, CDR2 SYGVNS. This CDR3 is 14 amino acids long. The V and J ends lost 4 bases and 4 bases respectively, with 13 bases between them. In nucleotides, the CDR3 is TGTGCCAGCAGTGTGGCGGAGGTGGCAGAGACCCAGTACTTC. Translated: CASSVAEVAETQYF.

This clonotype was seen ten or more times. J is TRBJ2-1 and V is TRBV2; D is unresolved. There are 11 residues in the CDR3. Per germline, CDR1 SNHLY and CDR2 FYNNEI. The ends were cut back, 8 bases at V and 3 bases at J, with 5 bases in the middle. The CDR3 coding sequence is TGTGCCAGCGTTCTCTACAATGAGCAGTTCTTC. This sequence encodes CASVLYNEQFF.